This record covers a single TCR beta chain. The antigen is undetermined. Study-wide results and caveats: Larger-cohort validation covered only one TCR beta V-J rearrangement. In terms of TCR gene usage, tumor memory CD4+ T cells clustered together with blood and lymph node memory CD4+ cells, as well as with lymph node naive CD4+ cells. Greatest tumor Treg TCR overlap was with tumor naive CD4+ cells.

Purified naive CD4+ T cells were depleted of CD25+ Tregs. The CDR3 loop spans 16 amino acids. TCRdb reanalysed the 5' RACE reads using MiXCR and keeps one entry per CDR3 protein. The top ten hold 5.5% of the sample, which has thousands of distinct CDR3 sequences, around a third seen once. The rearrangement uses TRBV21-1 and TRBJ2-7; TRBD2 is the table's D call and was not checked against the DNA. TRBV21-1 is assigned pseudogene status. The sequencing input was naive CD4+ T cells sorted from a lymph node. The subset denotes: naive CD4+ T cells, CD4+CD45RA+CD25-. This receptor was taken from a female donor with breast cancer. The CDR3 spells CASSKYGLAGSYEQYF. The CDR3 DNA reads TGTGCCAGCAGCAAATATGGACTAGCGGGCTCCTACGAGCAGTACTTC.